These T cell receptor beta chains were read from a single sample in a study of cytomegalovirus exposure and HLA in healthy donors. Sequenced by immunoSEQ multiplex PCR; TCRdb stores in-frame clones only, minus some. The data show about 180,000 clones, more than 80% seen once. The sequencing sample was made of PBMCs. The receptor set was obtained from a man in his late teens or twenties in good health and CMV-seronegative. Both conserved end residues are trimmed from each CDR3.

v_call	j_call	cdr3_aa
TRBV7-5	TRBJ2-2	ARSLYPAGHLSNTGELF
TRBV6-1	TRBJ2-5	ASSEWGRGSETQY
TRBV10-3	TRBJ1-2	AISESVQGVVYGYT
TRBV6-5	TRBJ2-2	ASSSGQETGELF
TRBV28	TRBJ1-1	ASGPGGAGTEAF
TRBV5-5	TRBJ2-3	ASSSPPLDTQY
TRBV4-1	TRBJ1-1	ASSLGPGTGLTEAF
TRBV5-1	TRBJ2-2	ASSFSGTSRTGELF
TRBV7-9	TRBJ2-2	SIFKQGNTGELF
TRBV14	TRBJ1-1	ASSQVFGTVNTEAF
TRBV7-3	TRBJ2-6	ASSQGHSGANVLT
TRBV4-3	TRBJ2-1	ASSQDPGGNEQF
TRBV4-1	TRBJ2-1	ASSRTGLTYNEQF
TRBV6-6	TRBJ2-1	ASTPDGGGGVL
TRBV28	TRBJ1-1	ASNKPGQGGNTEAF
TRBV7-9	TRBJ2-2	ASSLTPGLAGGNTGELF
TRBV27	TRBJ2-7	ASSLGQGEYEQY
TRBV28	TRBJ1-1	ASSQDEAF
TRBV6-6	TRBJ2-3	ASSSRTSGRADTQY
TRBV4-3	TRBJ2-3	ASSQEFRELIRTDTQY
TRBV19	TRBJ2-1	ASKVSSGGPHEQF
TRBV5-4	TRBJ2-7	ASSLVGGASYEQY